The 5 T cell receptor beta chains given below trace back to one sample, sequenced in a study of T cells in Graves' hyperthyroidism and ophthalmopathy. Template material for amplifying TCR beta CDR3 regions consisted of RNA transcripts. The TCR CDR3 was amplified in a first-round RT-PCR using the HTBI primer set. TCRdb fed the multiplex PCR reads into MiXCR, producing one record per CDR3 protein. This table has some 510,000 distinct CDR3 sequences, less than 25% appearing once. Material: blood. These receptors all come from a man aged 18 to 35 with Graves' hyperthyroidism.

This clonotype was counted ten times or more. The rearrangement joins TRBV12-3 or TRBV12-4 to TRBJ2-5, with TRBD2 matching 7 bases. This CDR3 comprises 14 residues. V was pared by 6 bases and J by 2 bases, with 6 bases of the junction left unmatched. The CDR3 sequence is CASRGGGNQETQYF. CDR3 bases: TGTGCCAGCAGGGGCGGGGGAAATCAAGAGACCCAGTACTTC.

This clonotype was observed many times. V gene TRBV6-1 combines with J gene TRBJ2-7; the match to TRBD2 covers 10 bases. This CDR3 contains 16 residues. V lost 2 bases, J lost 1 base, and 5 bases stayed unmatched. Germline assignment: CDR1 MNHNS and CDR2 SASEGT. CDR3 residues: CASSELAGAPSYEQYF. In DNA form, the CDR3 reads TGTGCCAGCAGTGAACTAGCGGGGGCCCCTTCCTACGAGCAGTACTTC.

At least ten counts were recorded for this clonotype. The rearrangement uses TRBV15 and TRBJ1-2; TRBD1 matches at 7 bases. The CDR3 has 16 amino acids. Germline CDR1 reads LNHNV; CDR2 reads YYDKDF (reference sequence). V lost 0 bases and J lost 8; bases outside the gene matches: 12. The DNA of the CDR3 is TGTGCCACCAGCAGAGACTCCCTGGACAGGTCCGGGGGCTACACCTTC. It translates to CATSRDSLDRSGGYTF.

This clonotype came up once. A much larger clonotype is one base distant, so this may be a read error. The J gene is TRBJ2-5, the V gene TRBV29-1; 9 nucleotides match TRBD1. CDR1 is SQVTM and CDR2 is ANQGSEA in the germline V gene. The CDR3 runs 16 residues. This CDR3 reads CSIEGAGQGYQETQYF. For the CDR3, the DNA is TGCAGCATTGAAGGGGCTGGACAGGGGTACCAAGAGACCCAGTACTTC. The full variable domain, its missing parts supplied by reference TRBV29-1 and TRBJ2-5, is SAVISQKPSRDICQRGTSLTIQCQVDSQVTMMFWYRQQPGQSLTLIATANQGSEATYESGFVIDKFPISRPNLTFSTLTVSNMSPEDSSIYLCSIEGAGQGYQETQYFGPGTRLLVL.

Points on this clonotype: A read error may produce the germline difference seen at one junction end. V and J are TRBV18 and TRBJ2-7, with unresolved D. The CDR3 length is 13 residues. From germline, CDR1 is KGHSH and CDR2 LQKENI. The CDR3 bases are TGTGCCAGCTCACCACCCCTCTCCTACGGGCAGTACTTC. Protein: CASSPPLSYGQYF.